The present entry profiles one T cell receptor (beta chain) with its context. With 2 bases clipped from V and 8 bases from J, the junction kept 9 bases outside the gene matches. In germline, CDR1 is DFQATT, CDR2 SNEGSKA (reference sequence). There are 14 residues in the CDR3. These data originate in a study of CD8 T cells in Susac syndrome. When the RNA was reverse transcribed, random hexamers were used with an input of roughly 0.45 to 1 ug. TCRdb processed the immunoSEQ multiplex PCR reads anew with MiXCR; each CDR3 protein has one entry. The repertoire has some 200,000 distinct CDR3 sequences, around 95% of them found once; the top ten carry 0.098%. The CD8+ and CD4+ T cells were isolated magnetically using a negative isolation approach, whereas the TEMRA cells were enriched by FACS.

Source material: CD4+ T cells from PBMCs. The receptor was derived from a human donor with Susac syndrome. The chain has TRBV20-1 and TRBJ2-1, with TRBD2 identical over 7 bases. The DNA of the CDR3 is TGCAGTGCTAGATCTAGCGGACCATTTGATGAGCAGTTCTTC. This encodes CSARSSGPFDEQFF.